This T cell receptor (beta chain) comes out of a study of OX40 agonist ivuxolimab in advanced cancers. Study-wide background: The diagnoses of dose-escalation patients were hepatocellular carcinoma, melanoma, renal cell or head and neck cancer.

Libraries were prepared by immunoSEQ multiplex PCR; TCRdb keeps only in-frame clonotypes and omits some of them. The sample records tens of thousands of clones, 86% being singletons. The study's findings and limits: The average count of expanded clones was higher among CD8+ T cells than among CD4+.

As regards this clone: The antigen remains undetermined.

The CDR3 extends over 12 amino acids. With 7 bases clipped from V and 3 bases from J, the junction kept 2 bases outside the gene matches. CDR1 is MNHEY, CDR2 SMNVEV, per germline (reference sequence). The rearrangement uses TRBV27 and TRBJ2-7; 8 bases agree with TRBD1. This clonotype was obtained from an adult with an advanced solid tumor such as melanoma, head and neck, liver or kidney cancer. Source: CD4+ or CD8+ T cells sorted from blood, taken in a trial of the OX40 agonist ivuxolimab. DNA of the CDR3: TGTGCCAGCAATACAGGGGGCTACGAGCAGTACTTC. Its translation is CASNTGGYEQYF.